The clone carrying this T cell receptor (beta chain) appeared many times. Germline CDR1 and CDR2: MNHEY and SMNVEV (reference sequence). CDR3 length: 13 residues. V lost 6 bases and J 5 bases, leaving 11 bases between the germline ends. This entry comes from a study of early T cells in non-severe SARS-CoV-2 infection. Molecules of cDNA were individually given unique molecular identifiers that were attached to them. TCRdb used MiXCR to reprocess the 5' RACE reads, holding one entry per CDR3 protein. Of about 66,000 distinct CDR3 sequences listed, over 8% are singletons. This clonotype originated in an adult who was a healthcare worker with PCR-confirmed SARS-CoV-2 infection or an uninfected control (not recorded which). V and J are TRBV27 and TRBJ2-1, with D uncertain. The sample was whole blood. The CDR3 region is CASSFRRDNEQFF. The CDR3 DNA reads TGTGCCAGCAGCTTTCGTAGGGACAATGAGCAGTTCTTC.